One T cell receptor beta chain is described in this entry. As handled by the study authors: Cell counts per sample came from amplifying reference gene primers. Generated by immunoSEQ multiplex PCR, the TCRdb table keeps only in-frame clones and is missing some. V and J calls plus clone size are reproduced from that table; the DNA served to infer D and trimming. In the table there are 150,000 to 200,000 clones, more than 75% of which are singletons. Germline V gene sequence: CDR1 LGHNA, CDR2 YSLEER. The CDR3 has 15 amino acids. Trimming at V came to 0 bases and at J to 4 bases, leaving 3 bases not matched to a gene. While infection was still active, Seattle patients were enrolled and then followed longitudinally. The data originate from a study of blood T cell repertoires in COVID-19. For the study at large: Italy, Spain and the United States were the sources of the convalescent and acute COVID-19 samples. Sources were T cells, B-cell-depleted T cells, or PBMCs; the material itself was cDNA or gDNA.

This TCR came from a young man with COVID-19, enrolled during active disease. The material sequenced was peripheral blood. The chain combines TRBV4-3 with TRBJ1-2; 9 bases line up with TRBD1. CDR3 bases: TGCGCCAGCAGCCAAGAGTGGACAGGGGTCTATGGCTACACCTTC. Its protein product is CASSQEWTGVYGYTF.